A single sample gave rise to the 8 T cell receptor beta chains below, sequenced in a study of blood T cell repertoires in COVID-19. The assay was immunoSEQ multiplex PCR, and TCRdb's table has in-frame clones only and misses some. The sample consists of under 300,000 clones, approximately 79% of them appearing once. The sample was peripheral blood. The receptors come from a woman older than 75 with active or convalescent COVID-19.

CDR3: CASTIGGYTEAFF. For the CDR3, the DNA is TGTGCCAGCACCATCGGGGGGTACACTGAAGCTTTCTTT. The chain joins TRBV12-3 or TRBV12-4 to TRBJ1-1; D is perhaps TRBD1 (5 bases). The CDR3 covers 13 residues. Trimming took off 7 bases at V and 3 bases at J, with 12 bases between the two ends.

The chain links TRBV5-1 to TRBJ2-1; 7 bases are shared with TRBD2. CDR3 length equals 13 residues. The V gene end was trimmed by 4 bases and the J gene end by 9 bases; junction bases not matched to a gene: 7. Germline V gene lookup returns CDR1 SGHRS and CDR2 YFSETQ. The CDR3 reads CASSPELATEQFF. The CDR3 DNA sequence: TGCGCCAGCAGCCCCGAACTAGCGACTGAGCAGTTCTTC.

J is TRBJ1-1 and V is TRBV5-1; the match to TRBD1 covers 12 bases. CDR3 length: 16 amino acids. Trimming took 3 bases from V and 4 from J; bases not matched to a gene: 7. CDR1 and CDR2 (germline): SGHRS, YFSETQ. The CDR3 loop is CASSSQPGQGATEAFF. Here the CDR3 DNA reads TGCGCCAGCAGCTCCCAACCGGGACAGGGGGCCACTGAAGCTTTCTTT. The complete variable domain, with remaining parts taken from reference TRBV5-1 and TRBJ1-1, reads KAGVTQTPRYLIKTRGQQVTLSCSPISGHRSVSWYQQTPGQGLQFLFEYFSETQRNKGNFPGRFSGRQFSNSRSEMNVSTLELGDSALYLCASSSQPGQGATEAFFGQGTRLTVV.

The genes are TRBV5-5 and TRBJ2-1; the D is unclear. Per germline, CDR1 SGHKS and CDR2 YYEKEE (reference sequence). The CDR3 loop spans 15 amino acids. V lost 0 bases to trimming and J lost 0 bases, with 7 bases between them. The CDR3 nucleotides are TGTGCCAGCAGCTTGGTGTCTAACTCCTACAATGAGCAGTTCTTC. As protein: CASSLVSNSYNEQFF.

The V call is TRBV5-1, the J call TRBJ2-3; D gene ambiguous. This CDR3 is built from 14 residues. In germline, CDR1 is SGHRS, CDR2 YFSETQ. The V and J ends lost 0 bases and 5 bases respectively, with 10 bases between them. As DNA, the CDR3 is TGCGCCAGCAGCTTGGCCGAAATCAGAGATACGCAGTATTTT. It yields the protein CASSLAEIRDTQYF.

This clone was seen once. The junction differs from germline at one of its ends, possibly a read error. V gene TRBV28 combines with J gene TRBJ1-6; 7 bases are a match to TRBD1. Germline lookup yields CDR1 MDHEN and CDR2 SYDVKM. This CDR3 region has 11 residues. CDR3 region: CASSIGQVADF. CDR3 in DNA: TGTGCCAGCAGTATCGGACAGGTTGCAGACTTT.

The rearrangement uses TRBV6-1 and TRBJ1-6, with 10 bases identical to TRBD1. The trim removed 5 bases at V and 4 bases at J, leaving 2 bases unmatched. Looked up from germline, CDR1 is MNHNS and CDR2 is SASEGT. The CDR3 has 15 amino acids. The CDR3 is CASSPGQGYNSPLHF. The CDR3, as DNA: TGTGCCAGCAGTCCGGGACAGGGGTATAATTCACCCCTCCACTTT.

The J gene is TRBJ2-4, the V gene TRBV28, with 7 positions matching TRBD1. The CDR3 extends over 15 amino acids. CDR1 is MDHEN, CDR2 SYDVKM, per germline. V gave up 5 bases and J gave up 0 bases; unmatched junction bases: 4. CDR3 nucleotide sequence: TGTGCCAGCAGTACAGGGGCCCTAGCCAAAAACATTCAGTACTTC. It yields the protein CASSTGALAKNIQYF. Combining the CDR3 with reference TRBV28 and TRBJ2-4 gives the whole variable domain DVKVTQSSRYLVKRTGEKVFLECVQDMDHENMFWYRQDPGLGLRLIYFSYDVKMKEKGDIPEGYSVSREKKERFSLILESASTNQTSMYLCASSTGALAKNIQYFGAGTRLSVL.